The clone carrying this T cell receptor beta chain was counted a few times. Source study methods: Amplifying reference gene primers gave estimates of nucleated cell counts. Measured with immunoSEQ multiplex PCR; TCRdb has only the in-frame clones, and not every one. The V and J calls and the clone size are those of that table, but D and trimming were determined from the DNA. In the table there are fewer than 200,000 clones, about 85% of which are singletons. From germline, CDR1 is DFQATT and CDR2 SNEGSKA (reference sequence). This CDR3 is built from 11 residues. Unmatched junction bases numbered 4, after V lost 6 bases and J lost 7 bases. This sample was taken from a study of blood T cell repertoires in COVID-19. In the study overall: Spain, Italy and the United States supplied samples that represented acute and convalescent COVID-19. PBMCs, B-cell-depleted T cells, or T cells provided the cDNA or gDNA that made up the material.

The chain has TRBV20-1 and TRBJ1-2; TRBD1 matches at 8 bases. The sequence came from a man aged 55 to 70 with active or convalescent COVID-19. Sequencing used peripheral blood. The CDR3 spells CSAETGVGYTF. The DNA of the CDR3 is TGCAGTGCCGAGACAGGGGTTGGCTACACCTTC.